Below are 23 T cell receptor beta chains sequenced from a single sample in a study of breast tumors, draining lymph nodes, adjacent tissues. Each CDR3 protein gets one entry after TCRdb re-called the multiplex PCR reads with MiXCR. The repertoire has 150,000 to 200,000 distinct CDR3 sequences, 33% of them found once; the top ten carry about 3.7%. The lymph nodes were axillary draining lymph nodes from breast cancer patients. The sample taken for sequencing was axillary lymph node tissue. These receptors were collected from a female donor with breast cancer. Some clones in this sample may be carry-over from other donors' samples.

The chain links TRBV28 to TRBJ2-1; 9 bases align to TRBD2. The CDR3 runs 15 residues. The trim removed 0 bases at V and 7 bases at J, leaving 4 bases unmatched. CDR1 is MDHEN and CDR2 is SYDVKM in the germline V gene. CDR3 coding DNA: TGTGCCAGCAGTTTATGGGGCGGGGGGGGGAATGAGCAGTTCTTC. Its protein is CASSLWGGGGNEQFF.

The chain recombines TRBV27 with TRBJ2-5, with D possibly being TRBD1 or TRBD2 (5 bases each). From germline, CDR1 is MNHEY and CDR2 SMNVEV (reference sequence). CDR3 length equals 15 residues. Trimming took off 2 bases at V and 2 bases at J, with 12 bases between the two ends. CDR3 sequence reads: CASSLGGLGQETQYF. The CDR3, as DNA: TGTGCCAGCAGTTTAGGGGGTTTGGGGCAAGAGACCCAGTACTTC.

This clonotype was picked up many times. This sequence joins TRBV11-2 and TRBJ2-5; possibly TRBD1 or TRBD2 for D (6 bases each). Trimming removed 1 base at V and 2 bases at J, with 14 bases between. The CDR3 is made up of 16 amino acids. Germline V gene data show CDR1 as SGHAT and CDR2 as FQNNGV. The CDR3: CASSLGRGGGQETQYF. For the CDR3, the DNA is TGTGCCAGCAGCTTAGGCAGGGGAGGTGGACAAGAGACCCAGTACTTC.

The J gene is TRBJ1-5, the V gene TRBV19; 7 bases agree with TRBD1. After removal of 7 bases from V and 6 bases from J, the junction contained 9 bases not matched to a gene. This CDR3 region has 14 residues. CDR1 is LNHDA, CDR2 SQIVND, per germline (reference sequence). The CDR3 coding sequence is TGTGCCAGTACCCCAACAGGGGTAGGTCAGCCCCAGCATTTT. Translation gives CASTPTGVGQPQHF.

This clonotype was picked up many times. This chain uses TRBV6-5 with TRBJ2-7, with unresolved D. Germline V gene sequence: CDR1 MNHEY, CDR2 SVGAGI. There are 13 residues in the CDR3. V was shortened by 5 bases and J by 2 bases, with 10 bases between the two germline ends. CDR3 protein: CASSTRGTYEQYF. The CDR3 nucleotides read TGTGCCAGCAGTACCCGCGGCACCTACGAGCAGTACTTC.

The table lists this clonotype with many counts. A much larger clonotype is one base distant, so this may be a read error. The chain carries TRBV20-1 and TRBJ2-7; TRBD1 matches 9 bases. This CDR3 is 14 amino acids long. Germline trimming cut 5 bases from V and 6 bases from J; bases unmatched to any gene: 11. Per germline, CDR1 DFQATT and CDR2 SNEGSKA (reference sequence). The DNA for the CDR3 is TGCAGTGCTGGGGGGAGGGACAGGGCCTCCGAGCAGTACTTC. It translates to CSAGGRDRASEQYF.

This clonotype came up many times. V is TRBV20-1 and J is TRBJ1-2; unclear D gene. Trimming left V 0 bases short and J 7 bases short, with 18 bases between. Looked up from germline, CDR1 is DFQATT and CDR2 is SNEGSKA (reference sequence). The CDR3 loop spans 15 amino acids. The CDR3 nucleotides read TGCAGTGCTAGAGAACTGGCGACGGAGGTCCGTGGCTACACCTTC. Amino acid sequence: CSARELATEVRGYTF.

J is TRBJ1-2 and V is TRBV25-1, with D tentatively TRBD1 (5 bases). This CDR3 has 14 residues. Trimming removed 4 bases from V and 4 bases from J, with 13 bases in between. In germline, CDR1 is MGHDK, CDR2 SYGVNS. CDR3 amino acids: CASSARETVYGYTF. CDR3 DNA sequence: TGTGCCAGCAGTGCTAGAGAGACAGTCTATGGCTACACCTTC.

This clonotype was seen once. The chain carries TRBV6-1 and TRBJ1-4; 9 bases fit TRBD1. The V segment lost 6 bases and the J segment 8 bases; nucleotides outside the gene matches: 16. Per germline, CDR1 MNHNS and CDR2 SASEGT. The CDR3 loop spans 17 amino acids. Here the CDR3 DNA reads TGTGCCAGCAGCCGGGTCTTTCCGGGACAGGGTGGCGAAAAACTGTTTTTT. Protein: CASSRVFPGQGGEKLFF.

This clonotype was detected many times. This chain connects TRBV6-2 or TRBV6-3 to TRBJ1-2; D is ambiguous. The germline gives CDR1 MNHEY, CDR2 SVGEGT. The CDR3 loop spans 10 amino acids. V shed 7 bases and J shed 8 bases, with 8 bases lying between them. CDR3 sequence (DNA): TGTGCCAGCACCTATATAGGCTACACCTTC. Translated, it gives CASTYIGYTF.

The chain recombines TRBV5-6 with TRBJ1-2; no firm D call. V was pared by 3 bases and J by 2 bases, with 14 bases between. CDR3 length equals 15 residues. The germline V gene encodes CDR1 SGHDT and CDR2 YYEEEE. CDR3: CASSWVGPGNYGYTF. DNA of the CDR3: TGTGCCAGCAGCTGGGTGGGTCCTGGGAACTATGGCTACACCTTC.

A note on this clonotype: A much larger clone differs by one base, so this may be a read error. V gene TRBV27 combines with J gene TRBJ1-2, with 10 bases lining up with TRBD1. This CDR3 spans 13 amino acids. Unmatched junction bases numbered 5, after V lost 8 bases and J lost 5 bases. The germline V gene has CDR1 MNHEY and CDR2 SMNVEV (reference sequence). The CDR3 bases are TGTGCCAGCGCAATGGACAGGGGGTATGGCTACACCTTC. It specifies CASAMDRGYGYTF.

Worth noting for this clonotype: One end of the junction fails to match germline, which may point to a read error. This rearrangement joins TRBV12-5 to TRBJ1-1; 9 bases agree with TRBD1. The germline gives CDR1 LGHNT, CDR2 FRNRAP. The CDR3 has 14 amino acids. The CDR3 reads CASRGQGWDTKAFF. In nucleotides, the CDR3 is TGTGCCAGCAGGGGACAGGGTTGGGACACTAAAGCTTTCTTT.

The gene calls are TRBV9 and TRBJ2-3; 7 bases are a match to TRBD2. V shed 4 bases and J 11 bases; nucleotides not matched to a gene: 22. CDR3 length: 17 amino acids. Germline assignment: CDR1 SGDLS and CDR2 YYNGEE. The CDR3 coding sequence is TGTGCCAGCAGCCAAGTGGATTGGGGGGGTAATTACAATGAGCAGTATTTT. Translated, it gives CASSQVDWGGNYNEQYF.

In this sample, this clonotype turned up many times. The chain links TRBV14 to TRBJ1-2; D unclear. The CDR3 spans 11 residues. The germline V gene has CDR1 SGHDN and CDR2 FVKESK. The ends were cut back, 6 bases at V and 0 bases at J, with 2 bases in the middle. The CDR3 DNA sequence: TGTGCCAGCAGTGCTAACTATGGCTACACCTTC. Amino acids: CASSANYGYTF.

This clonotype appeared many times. This CDR3 is CASSRGLAGSYEQYF. The CDR3 region has the DNA TGTGCCAGCAGCCGCGGACTAGCGGGCTCCTACGAGCAGTACTTC. The chain recombines TRBV7-8 with TRBJ2-7; TRBD2 matches 11 bases. With V trimmed by 5 bases and J by 0 bases, 3 bases remained unmatched. The CDR3 extends over 15 amino acids. Per germline, CDR1 SGHVS and CDR2 FQNEAQ. The variable domain in full, with the rest retrieved from reference TRBV7-8 and TRBJ2-7, is GAGVSQSPRYKVAKRGQDVALRCDPISGHVSLFWYQQALGQGPEFLTYFQNEAQLDKSGLPSDRFFAERPEGSVSTLKIQRTQQEDSAVYLCASSRGLAGSYEQYFGPGTRLTVT.

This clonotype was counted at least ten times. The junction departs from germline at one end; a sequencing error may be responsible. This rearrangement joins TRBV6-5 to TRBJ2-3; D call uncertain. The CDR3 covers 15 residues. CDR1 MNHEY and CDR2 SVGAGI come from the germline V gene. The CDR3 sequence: CASSHSRSRADTQYF. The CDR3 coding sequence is TGTGCCAGCAGTCACTCTCGTTCCCGGGCAGATACGCAGTATTTT.

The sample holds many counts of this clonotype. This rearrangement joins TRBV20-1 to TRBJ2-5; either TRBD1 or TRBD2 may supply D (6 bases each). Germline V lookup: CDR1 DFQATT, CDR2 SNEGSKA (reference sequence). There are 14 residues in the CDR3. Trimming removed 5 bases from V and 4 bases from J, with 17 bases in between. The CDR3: CSAPLAGEVETQYF. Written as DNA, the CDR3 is TGCAGTGCTCCTCTGGCAGGGGAGGTAGAGACCCAGTACTTC.

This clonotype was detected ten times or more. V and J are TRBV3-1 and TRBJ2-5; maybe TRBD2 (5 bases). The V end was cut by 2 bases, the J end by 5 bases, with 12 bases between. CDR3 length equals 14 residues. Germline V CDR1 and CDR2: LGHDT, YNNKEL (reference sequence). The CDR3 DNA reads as TGTGCCAGCAGCCAAAGAGCGGTCGGGGAGACCCAGTACTTC. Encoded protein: CASSQRAVGETQYF.

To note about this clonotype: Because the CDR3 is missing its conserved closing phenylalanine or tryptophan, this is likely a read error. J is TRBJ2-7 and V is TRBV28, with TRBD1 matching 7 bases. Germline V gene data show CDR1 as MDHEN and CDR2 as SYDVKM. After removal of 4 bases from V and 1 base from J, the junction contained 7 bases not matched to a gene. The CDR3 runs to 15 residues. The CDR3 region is CASSSPGQVSYEQYL. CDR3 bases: TGTGCCAGCAGTTCTCCTGGACAGGTGTCCTACGAGCAGTACCTC.

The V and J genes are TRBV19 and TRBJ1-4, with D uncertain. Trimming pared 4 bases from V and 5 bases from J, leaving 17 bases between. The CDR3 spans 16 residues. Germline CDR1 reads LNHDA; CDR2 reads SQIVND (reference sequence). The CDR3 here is CASSKVRTSYNEKLFF. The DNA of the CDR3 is TGTGCCAGTAGTAAGGTGCGGACGTCCTACAATGAAAAACTGTTTTTT.

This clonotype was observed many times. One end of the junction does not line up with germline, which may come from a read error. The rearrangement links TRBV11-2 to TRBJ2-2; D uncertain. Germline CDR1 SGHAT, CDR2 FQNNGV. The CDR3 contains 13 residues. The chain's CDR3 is CASSLTNTGELFF. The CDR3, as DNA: TGTGCTAGCAGCTTAACGAACACCGGGGAGCTGTTTTTT.

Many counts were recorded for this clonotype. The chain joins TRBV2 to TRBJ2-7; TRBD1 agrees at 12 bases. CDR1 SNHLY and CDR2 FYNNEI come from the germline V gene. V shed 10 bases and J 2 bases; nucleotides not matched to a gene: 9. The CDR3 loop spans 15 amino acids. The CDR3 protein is CANSHRDRGPYEQYF. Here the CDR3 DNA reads TGTGCCAACTCCCACCGGGACAGGGGGCCCTACGAGCAGTACTTC.